This TCR beta chain was sequenced during a study of cytomegalovirus exposure and HLA in healthy donors. Study results and caveats: Most TCR sequences proved rare, with some public TCRs found in many donors. Solely CMV serostatus was available to characterize immune exposure.

It was with 60 Vbeta and 13 Jbeta primers that the PCR ran. The method was immunoSEQ multiplex PCR; TCRdb's version includes in-frame clones alone and lacks a portion of them. The table lists approximately 210,000 clones, over 75% of them singletons. As to this clone: Its antigen is unidentified.

Sequenced input: PBMCs. This receptor was obtained from a male donor in good health and CMV-seronegative.

CDR3 nucleotides: TGTGCCAGCGCTCGGCGGGCGTCCTACAATGAGCAGTTCTTC. It translates to CASARRASYNEQFF. The J gene is TRBJ2-1, the V gene TRBV6-6; tentatively, D is TRBD2 (5 bases). The CDR3 is 14 amino acids. Trimming removed 8 bases from V and 1 base from J, with 12 bases in between. Germline CDR1 reads MNHNY; CDR2 reads SVGAGI (reference sequence).